This T cell receptor beta chain emerged from a study of T cell clones after liver transplantation. Whole-study context: Without induction therapy, subjects received standard immunosuppression until 12-24 months post-transplant. Tolerant meant at least one year fully off immunosuppression without liver enzymes above twice normal.

Produced via immunoSEQ multiplex PCR; TCRdb's table is partial and in-frame only. Of more than 20,000 clones detected, just under 80% appear once; the ten largest clones hold roughly 33%. Thawed unstimulated PBMCs were FACS-sorted by CD3, CD4 and CD8 into two populations. The CDR3 is 14 residues long. With 2 bases clipped from V and 5 bases from J, the junction kept 6 bases outside the gene matches. The germline V gene has CDR1 GTSNPN and CDR2 SVGIG (reference sequence). Study results and caveats: Migration into the graft, not deletion, may explain lost graft donor-reactive T cells.

As regards this clone: Antigen unknown.

V usage is TRBV30 and J usage is TRBJ2-7; 10 bases map to TRBD1. Sequenced here: CD8+ T cells from blood, sampled about 56 months after liver transplant. The sequence came from a human patient who received a liver transplant. Some T cells could come from the graft donor. CDR3 loop: CAWSRGQGIDEQYF. Written as DNA, the CDR3 is TGTGCCTGGAGTAGGGGACAGGGGATTGACGAGCAGTACTTC.